The clone carrying this TCR beta chain was seen once. The antigen is not known. The protocol was immunoSEQ multiplex PCR, while the TCRdb copy is restricted to in-frame clones and leaves out a portion. The data contain about 320,000 clones, nearly 95% of them singletons. The data originate from a study of brain T cells in children with intractable seizures. Overall study results and limits: Pre-surgery blood may have been undersampled, hiding some clones. Only CDR3 sequence similarity suggested viral specificity, without known HCMV serostatus.

The CDR3 runs to 13 residues. Germline V gives CDR1 LGHDT, CDR2 YNNKEL (reference sequence). V dropped 2 bases and J dropped 2 bases, with 7 bases sitting between them. This sample's time point: blood from clinic visit 5 months post-surgery; TSC patient then seizure free. Sequencing was limited to surgery cases with top T cell transcript signatures in brain tissue. At least one anti-epileptic drug was given before surgery. The sample here was peripheral blood, taken 4 to 6 months after surgery. This receptor was taken from a boy under two years old with tuberous sclerosis and intractable seizures. The chain joins TRBV3-1 (or the pseudogene TRBV3-2) to TRBJ2-7, with unresolved D. CDR3: CASSQRIPYEQYF. CDR3 DNA sequence: TGTGCCAGCAGCCAAAGGATCCCCTACGAGCAGTACTTC.